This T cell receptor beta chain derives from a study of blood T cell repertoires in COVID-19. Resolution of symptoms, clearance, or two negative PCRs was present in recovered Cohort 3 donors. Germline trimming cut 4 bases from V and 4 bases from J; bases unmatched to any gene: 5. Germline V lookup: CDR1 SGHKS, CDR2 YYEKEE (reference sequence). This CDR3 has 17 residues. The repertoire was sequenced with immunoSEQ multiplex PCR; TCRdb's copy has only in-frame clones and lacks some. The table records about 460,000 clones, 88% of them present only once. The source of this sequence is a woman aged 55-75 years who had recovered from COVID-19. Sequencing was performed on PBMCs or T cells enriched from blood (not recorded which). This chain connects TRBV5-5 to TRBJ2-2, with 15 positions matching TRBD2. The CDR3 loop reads CASSMGLAGGRTGELFF. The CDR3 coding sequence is TGTGCCAGCAGCATGGGACTAGCGGGGGGACGCACCGGGGAGCTGTTTTTT.